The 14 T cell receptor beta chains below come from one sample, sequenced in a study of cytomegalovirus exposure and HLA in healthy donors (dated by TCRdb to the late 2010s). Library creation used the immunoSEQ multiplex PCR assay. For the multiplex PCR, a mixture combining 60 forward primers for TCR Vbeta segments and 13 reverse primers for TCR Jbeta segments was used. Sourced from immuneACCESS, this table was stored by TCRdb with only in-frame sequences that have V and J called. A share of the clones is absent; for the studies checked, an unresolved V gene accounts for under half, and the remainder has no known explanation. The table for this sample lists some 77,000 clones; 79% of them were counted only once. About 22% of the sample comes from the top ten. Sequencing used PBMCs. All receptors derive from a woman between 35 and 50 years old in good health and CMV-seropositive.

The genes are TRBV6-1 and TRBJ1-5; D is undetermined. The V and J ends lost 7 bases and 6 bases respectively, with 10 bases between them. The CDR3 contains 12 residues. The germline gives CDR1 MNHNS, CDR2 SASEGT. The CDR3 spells CASKSGTQPQHF. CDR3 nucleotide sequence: TGTGCCAGCAAGTCAGGTACTCAGCCCCAGCATTTT.

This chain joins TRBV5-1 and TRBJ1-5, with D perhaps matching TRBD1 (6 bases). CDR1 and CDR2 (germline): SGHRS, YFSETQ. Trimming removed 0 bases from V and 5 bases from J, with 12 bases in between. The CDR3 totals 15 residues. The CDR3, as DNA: TGCGCCAGCAGCTTGGTCGCGGGGGGCGATCAGCCCCAGCATTTT. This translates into CASSLVAGGDQPQHF.

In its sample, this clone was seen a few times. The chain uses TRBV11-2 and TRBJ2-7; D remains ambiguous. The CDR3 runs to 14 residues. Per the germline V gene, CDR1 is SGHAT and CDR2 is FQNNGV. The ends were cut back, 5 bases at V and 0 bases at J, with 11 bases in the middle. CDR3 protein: CASSLGRASYEQYF. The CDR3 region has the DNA TGTGCCAGCAGCCTCGGTCGCGCCTCCTACGAGCAGTACTTC.

In nucleotides, the CDR3 is TGTGCCAGCAGCTTCGGGCGACAGGGTTTGAATTCACCCCTCCACTTT. Residues: CASSFGRQGLNSPLHF. This chain connects TRBV11-2 to TRBJ1-6; TRBD1 matches at 7 bases. V trimming: 3 bases; J trimming: 7 bases; junction bases outside the gene matches: 9. Germline V gene data show CDR1 as SGHAT and CDR2 as FQNNGV. The CDR3 covers 16 residues.

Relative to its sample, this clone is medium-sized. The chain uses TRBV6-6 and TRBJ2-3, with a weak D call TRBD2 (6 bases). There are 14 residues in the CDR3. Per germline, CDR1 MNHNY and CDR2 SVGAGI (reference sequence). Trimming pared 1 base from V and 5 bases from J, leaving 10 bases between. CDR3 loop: CASSYWPGEDTQYF. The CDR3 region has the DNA TGTGCCAGCAGTTACTGGCCGGGGGAAGATACGCAGTATTTT.

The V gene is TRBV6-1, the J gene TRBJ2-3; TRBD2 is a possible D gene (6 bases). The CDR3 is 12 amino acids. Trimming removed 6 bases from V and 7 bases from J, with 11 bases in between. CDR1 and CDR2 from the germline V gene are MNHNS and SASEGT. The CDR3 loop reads CASRMGLYTQYF. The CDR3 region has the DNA TGTGCCAGCAGGATGGGACTTTATACGCAGTATTTT.

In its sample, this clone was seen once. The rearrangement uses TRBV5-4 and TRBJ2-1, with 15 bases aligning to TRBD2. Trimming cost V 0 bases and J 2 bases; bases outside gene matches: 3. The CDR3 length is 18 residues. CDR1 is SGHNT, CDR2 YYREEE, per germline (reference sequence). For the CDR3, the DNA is TGTGCCAGCAGCTTGGGGACTAGCGGGAGGGACGCCTACAATGAGCAGTTCTTC. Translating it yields CASSLGTSGRDAYNEQFF.

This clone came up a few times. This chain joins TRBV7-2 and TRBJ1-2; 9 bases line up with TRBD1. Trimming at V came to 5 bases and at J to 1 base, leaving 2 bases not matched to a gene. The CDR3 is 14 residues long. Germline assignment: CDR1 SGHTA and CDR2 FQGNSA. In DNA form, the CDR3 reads TGTGCCAGCAGCCGGACAGGGGATAACTATGGCTACACCTTC. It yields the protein CASSRTGDNYGYTF.

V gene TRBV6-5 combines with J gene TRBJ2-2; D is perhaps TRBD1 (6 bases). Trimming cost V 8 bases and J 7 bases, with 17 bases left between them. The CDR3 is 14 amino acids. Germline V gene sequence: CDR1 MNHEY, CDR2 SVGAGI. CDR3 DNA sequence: TGTGCCAGCCGCTTTCATACAGGGTTCGGGGAGCTGTTTTTT. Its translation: CASRFHTGFGELFF.

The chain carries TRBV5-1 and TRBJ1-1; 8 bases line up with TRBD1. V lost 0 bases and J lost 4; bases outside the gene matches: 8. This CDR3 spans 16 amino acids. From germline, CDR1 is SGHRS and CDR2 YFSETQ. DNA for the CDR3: TGCGCCAGCAGCTTGGCTGCAGGGGGCCTCGGCACTGAAGCTTTCTTT. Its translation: CASSLAAGGLGTEAFF.

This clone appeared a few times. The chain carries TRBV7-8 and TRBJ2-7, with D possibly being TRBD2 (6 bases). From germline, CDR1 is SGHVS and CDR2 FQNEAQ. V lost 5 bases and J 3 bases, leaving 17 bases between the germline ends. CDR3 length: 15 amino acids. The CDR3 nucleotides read TGTGCCAGCAGCCTGGCGACGGGAGCTATCTACGAGCAGTACTTC. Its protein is CASSLATGAIYEQYF.

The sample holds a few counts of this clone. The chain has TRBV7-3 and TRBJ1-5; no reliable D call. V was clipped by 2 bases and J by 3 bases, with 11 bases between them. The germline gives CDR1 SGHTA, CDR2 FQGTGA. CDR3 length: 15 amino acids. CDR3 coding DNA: TGTGCCAGCAGCTTACAACCTGGGCCCAATCAGCCCCAGCATTTT. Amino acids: CASSLQPGPNQPQHF. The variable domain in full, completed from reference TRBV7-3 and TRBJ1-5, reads GAGVSQTPSNKVTEKGKYVELRCDPISGHTALYWYRQSLGQGPEFLIYFQGTGAADDSGLPNDRFFAVRPEGSVSTLKIQRTERGDSAVYLCASSLQPGPNQPQHFGDGTRLSIL.

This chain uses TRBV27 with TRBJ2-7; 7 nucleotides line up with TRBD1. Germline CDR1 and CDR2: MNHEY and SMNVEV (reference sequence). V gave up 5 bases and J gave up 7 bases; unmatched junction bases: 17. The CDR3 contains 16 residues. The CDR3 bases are TGTGCCAGCAGTCCCCGCCTACAGGGGACACGGAGAGAGCAGTACTTC. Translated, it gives CASSPRLQGTRREQYF.

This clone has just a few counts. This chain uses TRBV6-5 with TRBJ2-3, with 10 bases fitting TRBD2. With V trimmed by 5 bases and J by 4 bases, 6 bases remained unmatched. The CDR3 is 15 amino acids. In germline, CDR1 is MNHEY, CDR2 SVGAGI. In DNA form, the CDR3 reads TGTGCCAGCAGTCAGATCAGCGGGAGGGCAGATACGCAGTATTTT. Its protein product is CASSQISGRADTQYF.